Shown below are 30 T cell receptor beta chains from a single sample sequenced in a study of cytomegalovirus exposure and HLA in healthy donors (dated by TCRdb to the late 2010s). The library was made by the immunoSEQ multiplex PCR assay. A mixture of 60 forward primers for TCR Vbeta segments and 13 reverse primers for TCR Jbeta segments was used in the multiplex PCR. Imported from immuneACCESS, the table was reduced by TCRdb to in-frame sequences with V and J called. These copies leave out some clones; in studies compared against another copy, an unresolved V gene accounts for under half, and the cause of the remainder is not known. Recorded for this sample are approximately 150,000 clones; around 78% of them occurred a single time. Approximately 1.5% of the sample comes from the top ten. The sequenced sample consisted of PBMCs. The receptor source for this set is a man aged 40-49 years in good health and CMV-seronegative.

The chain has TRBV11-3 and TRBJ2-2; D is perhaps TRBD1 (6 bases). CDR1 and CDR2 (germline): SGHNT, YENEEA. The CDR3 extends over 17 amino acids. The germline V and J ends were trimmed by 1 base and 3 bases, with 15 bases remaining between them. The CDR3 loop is CASSLAAAGDHTGELFF. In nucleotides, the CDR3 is TGTGCCAGCAGCTTAGCCGCGGCAGGGGACCACACCGGGGAGCTGTTTTTT.

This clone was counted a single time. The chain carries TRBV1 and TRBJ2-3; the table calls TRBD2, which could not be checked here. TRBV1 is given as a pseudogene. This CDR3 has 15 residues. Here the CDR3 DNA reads TGCACCAGCCGACCTCAGGGAGGTGGCGCAGATACGCAGTATTTT. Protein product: CTSRPQGGGADTQYF.

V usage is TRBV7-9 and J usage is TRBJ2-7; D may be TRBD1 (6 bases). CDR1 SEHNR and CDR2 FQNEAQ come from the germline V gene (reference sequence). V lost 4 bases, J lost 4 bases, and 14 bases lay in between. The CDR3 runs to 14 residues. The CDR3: CASSSAGVSYEQYF. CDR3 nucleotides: TGTGCCAGCAGCTCCGCAGGGGTCTCGTACGAGCAGTACTTC.

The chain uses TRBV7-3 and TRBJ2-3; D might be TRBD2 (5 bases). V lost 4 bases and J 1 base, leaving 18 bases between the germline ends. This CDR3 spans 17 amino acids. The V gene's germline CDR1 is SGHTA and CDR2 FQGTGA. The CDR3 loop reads CASSSTPGVRGTDTQYF. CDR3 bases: TGTGCCAGCAGCTCTACCCCCGGGGTAAGAGGCACAGATACGCAGTATTTT.

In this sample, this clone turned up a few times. This CDR3 reads CASSGSGVYQETQYF. CDR3 sequence (DNA): TGTGCCAGCAGCGGATCGGGAGTGTACCAAGAGACCCAGTACTTC. V and J are TRBV9 and TRBJ2-5; D is possibly TRBD2 (6 bases). The CDR3 covers 15 residues. Germline V gene sequence: CDR1 SGDLS, CDR2 YYNGEE. Trimming removed 3 bases from V and 0 bases from J, with 12 bases in between.

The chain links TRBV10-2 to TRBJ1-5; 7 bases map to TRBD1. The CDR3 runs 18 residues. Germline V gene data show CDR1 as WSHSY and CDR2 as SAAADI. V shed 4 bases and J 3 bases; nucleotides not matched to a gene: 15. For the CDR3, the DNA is TGCGCCAGCAGTGCCTTCGGACAGGTATACGACGTCAATCAGCCCCAGCATTTT. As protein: CASSAFGQVYDVNQPQHF.

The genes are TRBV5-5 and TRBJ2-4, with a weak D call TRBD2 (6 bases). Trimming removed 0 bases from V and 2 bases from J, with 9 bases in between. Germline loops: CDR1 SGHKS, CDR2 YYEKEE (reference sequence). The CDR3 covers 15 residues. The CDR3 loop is CASSLGGGTKNIQYF. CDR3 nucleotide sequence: TGTGCCAGCAGCTTGGGTGGGGGGACCAAAAACATTCAGTACTTC.

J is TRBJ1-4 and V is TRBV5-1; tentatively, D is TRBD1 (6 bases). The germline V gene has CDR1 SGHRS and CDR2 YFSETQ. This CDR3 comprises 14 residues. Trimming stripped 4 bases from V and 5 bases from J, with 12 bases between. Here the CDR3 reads CASSPGQWNEKLFF. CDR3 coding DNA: TGCGCCAGCAGCCCTGGACAGTGGAATGAAAAACTGTTTTTT. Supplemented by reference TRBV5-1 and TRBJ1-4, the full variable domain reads KAGVTQTPRYLIKTRGQQVTLSCSPISGHRSVSWYQQTPGQGLQFLFEYFSETQRNKGNFPGRFSGRQFSNSRSEMNVSTLELGDSALYLCASSPGQWNEKLFFGSGTQLSVL.

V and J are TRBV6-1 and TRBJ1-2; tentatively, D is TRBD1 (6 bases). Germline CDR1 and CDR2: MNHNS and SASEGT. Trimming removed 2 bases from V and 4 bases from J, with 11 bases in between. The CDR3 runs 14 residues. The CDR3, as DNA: TGTGCCAGCAGTGAACAGGGGAGGGTCTATGGCTACACCTTC. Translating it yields CASSEQGRVYGYTF.

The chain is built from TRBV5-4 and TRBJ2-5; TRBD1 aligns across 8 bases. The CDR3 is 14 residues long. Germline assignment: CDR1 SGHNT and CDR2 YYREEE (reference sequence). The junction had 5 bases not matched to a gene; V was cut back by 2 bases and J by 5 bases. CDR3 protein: CASSFRTGRETQYF. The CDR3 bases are TGTGCCAGCAGCTTCAGGACAGGGCGGGAGACCCAGTACTTC.

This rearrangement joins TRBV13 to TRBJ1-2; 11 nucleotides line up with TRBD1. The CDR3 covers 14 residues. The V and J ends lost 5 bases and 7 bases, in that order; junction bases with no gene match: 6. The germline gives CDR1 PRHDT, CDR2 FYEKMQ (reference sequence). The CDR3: CASSQGQGAGGYTF. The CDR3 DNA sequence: TGTGCCAGCAGCCAAGGACAGGGGGCTGGTGGCTACACCTTC.

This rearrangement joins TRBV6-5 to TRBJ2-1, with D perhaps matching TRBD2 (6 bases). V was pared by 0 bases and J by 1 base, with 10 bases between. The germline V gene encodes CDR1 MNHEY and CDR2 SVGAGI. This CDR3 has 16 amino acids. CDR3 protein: CASSYSTGESYNEQFF. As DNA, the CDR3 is TGTGCCAGCAGTTACTCGACGGGAGAGTCCTACAATGAGCAGTTCTTC.

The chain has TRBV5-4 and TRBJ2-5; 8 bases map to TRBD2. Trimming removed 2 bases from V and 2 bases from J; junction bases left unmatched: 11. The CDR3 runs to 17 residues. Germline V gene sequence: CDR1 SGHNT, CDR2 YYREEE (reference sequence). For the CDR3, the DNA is TGTGCCAGCAGCTTCCCGGGACTGTCGGGAGGGCAAGAGACCCAGTACTTC. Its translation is CASSFPGLSGGQETQYF.

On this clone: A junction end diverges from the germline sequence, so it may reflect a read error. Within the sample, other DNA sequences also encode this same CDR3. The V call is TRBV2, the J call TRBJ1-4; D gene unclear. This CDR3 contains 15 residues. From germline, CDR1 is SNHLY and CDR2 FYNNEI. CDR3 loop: CASSEKGATNEKLFF. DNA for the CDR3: TGTGCCAGTAGTGAAAAGGGAGCAACTAATGAAAAACTGTTTTTT.

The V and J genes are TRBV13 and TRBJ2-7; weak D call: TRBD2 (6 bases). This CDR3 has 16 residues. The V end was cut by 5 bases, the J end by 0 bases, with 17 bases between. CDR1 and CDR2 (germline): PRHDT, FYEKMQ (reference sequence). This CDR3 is CASSPFGGRVSYEQYF. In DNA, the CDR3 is TGTGCCAGCAGCCCATTCGGGGGTCGGGTCTCCTACGAGCAGTACTTC.

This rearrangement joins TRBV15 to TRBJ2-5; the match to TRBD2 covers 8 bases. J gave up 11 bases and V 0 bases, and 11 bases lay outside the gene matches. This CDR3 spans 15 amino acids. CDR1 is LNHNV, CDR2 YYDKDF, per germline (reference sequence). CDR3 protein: CATSRDVVAGGAQYF. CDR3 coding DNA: TGTGCCACCAGCAGAGACGTGGTGGCGGGAGGTGCGCAGTACTTC.

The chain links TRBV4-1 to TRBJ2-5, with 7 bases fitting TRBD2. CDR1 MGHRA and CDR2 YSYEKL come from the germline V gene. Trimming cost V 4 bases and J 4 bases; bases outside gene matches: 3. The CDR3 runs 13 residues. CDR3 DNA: TGCGCCAGCAGCCGGGGGGGACGAGAGACCCAGTACTTC. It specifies CASSRGGRETQYF.

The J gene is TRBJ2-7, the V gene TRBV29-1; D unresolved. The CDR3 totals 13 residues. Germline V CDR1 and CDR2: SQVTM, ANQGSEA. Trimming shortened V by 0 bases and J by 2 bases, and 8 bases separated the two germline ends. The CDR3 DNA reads TGCAGCGTTGAAGAATACGGTCCCTACGAGCAGTACTTC. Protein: CSVEEYGPYEQYF.

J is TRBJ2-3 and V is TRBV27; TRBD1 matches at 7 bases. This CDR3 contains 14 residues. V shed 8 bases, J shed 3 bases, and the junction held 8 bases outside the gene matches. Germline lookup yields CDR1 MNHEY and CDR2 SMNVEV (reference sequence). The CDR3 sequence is CASARDRGTDTQYF. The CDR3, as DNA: TGTGCCAGCGCCCGGGACAGAGGGACAGATACGCAGTATTTT.

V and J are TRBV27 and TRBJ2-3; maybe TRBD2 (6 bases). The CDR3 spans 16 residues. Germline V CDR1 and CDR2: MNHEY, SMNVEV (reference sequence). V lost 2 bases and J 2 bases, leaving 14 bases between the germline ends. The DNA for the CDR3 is TGTGCCAGCAGTTTAAGGCAGGGAGGTTCCACAGATACGCAGTATTTT. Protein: CASSLRQGGSTDTQYF.

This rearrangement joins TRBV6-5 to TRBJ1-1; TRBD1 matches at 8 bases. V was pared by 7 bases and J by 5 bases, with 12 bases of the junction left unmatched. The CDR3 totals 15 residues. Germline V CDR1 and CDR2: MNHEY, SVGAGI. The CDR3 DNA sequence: TGTGCCAGCACGGGGTCAGGGGGCCTGGGGACTGAAGCTTTCTTT. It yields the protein CASTGSGGLGTEAFF.

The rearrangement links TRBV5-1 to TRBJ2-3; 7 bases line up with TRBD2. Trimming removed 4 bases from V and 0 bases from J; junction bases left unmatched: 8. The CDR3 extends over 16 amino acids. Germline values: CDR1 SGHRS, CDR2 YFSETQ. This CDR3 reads CASSGLAGASTDTQYF. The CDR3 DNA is TGCGCCAGCAGCGGGTTAGCGGGCGCTAGCACAGATACGCAGTATTTT.

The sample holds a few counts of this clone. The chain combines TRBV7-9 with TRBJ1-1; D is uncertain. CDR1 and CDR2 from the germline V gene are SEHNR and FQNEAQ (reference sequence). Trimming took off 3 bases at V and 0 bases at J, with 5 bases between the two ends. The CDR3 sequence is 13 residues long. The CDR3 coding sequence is TGTGCCAGCAGCTTTGACATGAACACTGAAGCTTTCTTT. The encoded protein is CASSFDMNTEAFF.

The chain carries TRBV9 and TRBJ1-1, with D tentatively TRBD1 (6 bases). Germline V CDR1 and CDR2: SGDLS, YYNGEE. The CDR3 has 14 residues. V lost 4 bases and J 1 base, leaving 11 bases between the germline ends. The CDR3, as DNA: TGTGCCAGCAGCCTGGGACAACCGAACACTGAAGCTTTCTTT. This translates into CASSLGQPNTEAFF.

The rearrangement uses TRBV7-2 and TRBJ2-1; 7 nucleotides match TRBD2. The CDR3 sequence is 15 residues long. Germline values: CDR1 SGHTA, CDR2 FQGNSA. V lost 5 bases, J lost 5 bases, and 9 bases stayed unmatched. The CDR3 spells CASSISSGGDNEQFF. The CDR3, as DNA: TGTGCCAGCAGCATTTCTAGCGGAGGGGACAATGAGCAGTTCTTC.

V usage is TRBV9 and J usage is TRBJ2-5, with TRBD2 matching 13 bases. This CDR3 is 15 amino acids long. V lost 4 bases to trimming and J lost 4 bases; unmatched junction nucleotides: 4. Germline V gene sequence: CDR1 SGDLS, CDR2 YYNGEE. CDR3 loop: CASSPGLAGVETQYF. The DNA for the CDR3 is TGTGCCAGCAGCCCAGGACTAGCGGGAGTAGAGACCCAGTACTTC. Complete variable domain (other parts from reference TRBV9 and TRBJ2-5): DSGVTQTPKHLITATGQRVTLRCSPRSGDLSVYWYQQSLDQGLQFLIQYYNGEERAKGNILERFSAQQFPDLHSELNLSSLELGDSALYFCASSPGLAGVETQYFGPGTRLLVL.

This CDR3 is CASSVYRGEVGRDTQYF. The CDR3 bases are TGTGCCAGTAGTGTATACAGGGGGGAAGTTGGAAGAGATACGCAGTATTTT. The chain has TRBV19 and TRBJ2-3; 8 bases match TRBD1. J gave up 5 bases and V 5 bases, and 15 bases lay outside the gene matches. CDR1 is LNHDA and CDR2 is SQIVND in the germline V gene (reference sequence). This CDR3 comprises 17 residues. Combining the CDR3 with reference TRBV19 and TRBJ2-3 gives the whole variable domain DGGITQSPKYLFRKEGQNVTLSCEQNLNHDAMYWYRQDPGQGLRLIYYSQIVNDFQKGDIAEGYSVSREKKESFPLTVTSAQKNPTAFYLCASSVYRGEVGRDTQYFGPGTRLTVL.

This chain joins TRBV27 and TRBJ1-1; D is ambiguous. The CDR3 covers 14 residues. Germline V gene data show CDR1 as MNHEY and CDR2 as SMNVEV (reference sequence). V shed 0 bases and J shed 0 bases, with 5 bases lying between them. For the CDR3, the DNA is TGTGCCAGCAGTTTATCGCGAGTGAACACTGAAGCTTTCTTT. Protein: CASSLSRVNTEAFF.

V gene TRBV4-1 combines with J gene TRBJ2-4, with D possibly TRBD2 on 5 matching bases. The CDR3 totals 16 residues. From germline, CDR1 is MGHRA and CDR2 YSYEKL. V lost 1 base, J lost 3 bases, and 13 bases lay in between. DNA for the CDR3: TGCGCCAGCAGCCAAGTTGGAGGTGGTGTCAAAAACATTCAGTACTTC. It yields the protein CASSQVGGGVKNIQYF.

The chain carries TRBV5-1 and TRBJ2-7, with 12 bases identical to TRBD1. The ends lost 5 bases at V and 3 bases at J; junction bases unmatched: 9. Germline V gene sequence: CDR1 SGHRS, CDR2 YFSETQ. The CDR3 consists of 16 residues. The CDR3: CASRPSGQGAYYEQYF. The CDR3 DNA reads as TGCGCCAGCAGGCCGTCGGGACAGGGGGCCTACTACGAGCAGTACTTC.